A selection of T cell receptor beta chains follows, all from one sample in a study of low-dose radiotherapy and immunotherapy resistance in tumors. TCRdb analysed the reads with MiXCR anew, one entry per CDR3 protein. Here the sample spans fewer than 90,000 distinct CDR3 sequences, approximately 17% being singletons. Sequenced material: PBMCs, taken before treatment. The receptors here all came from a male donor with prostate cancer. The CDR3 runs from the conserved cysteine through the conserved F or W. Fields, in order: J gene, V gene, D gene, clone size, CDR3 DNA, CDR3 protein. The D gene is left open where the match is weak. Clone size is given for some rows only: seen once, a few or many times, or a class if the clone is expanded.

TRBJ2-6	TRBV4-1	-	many	TGCGCCAGCAGCCAAGAACTGGGGATGGGATCTGGGGCCAACGTCCTGACTTTC	CASSQELGMGSGANVLTF
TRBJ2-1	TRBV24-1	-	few	TGTGCCACCAGTGGACCCCGTAAGGGTTACAATGAGCAGTTCTTC	CATSGPRKGYNEQFF
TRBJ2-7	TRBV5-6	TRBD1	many	TGTGCCAGCAGCCAGGACAGGGGCCACGAGCAGTACTTC	CASSQDRGHEQYF
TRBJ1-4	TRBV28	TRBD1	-	TGTGCCAGCGTCGGGACAGGGGGGCGTGTATTTAATGATGAAAAACTGTTTTTT	CASVGTGGRVFNDEKLFF
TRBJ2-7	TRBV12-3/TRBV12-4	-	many	TGTGCCAGCAGTTTAGGCGACGTCTACGAGCAGTACTTC	CASSLGDVYEQYF
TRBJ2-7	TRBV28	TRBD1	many	TGTGCCAGCAGTTCTATCGGGGACAGTGGACGCTACGAGCAGTACTTC	CASSSIGDSGRYEQYF
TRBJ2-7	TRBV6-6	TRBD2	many	TGTGCCAGCAGTATAGCGGGGGGGCCTTGGGAGCAGTACTTC	CASSIAGGPWEQYF
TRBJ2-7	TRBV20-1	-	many	TGCAGTGCTACAGGGGCGCCGACCTACGAGCAGTACTTC	CSATGAPTYEQYF
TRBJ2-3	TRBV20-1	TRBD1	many	TGCAGTGCCCTCGCCCCCACTCAGGGGGCTCGAGCAGATACGCAGTATTTT	CSALAPTQGARADTQYF
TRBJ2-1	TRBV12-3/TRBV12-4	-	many	TGTGCCAGCAGTTCCCTCCGAGGGAATTGGATGGGCAATGAGCAGTTCTTC	CASSSLRGNWMGNEQFF
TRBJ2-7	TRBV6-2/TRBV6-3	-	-	TGTGCCAGCGTGGGCCAGGTCTCCTACGAGCAGTACTTC	CASVGQVSYEQYF
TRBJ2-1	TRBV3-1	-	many	TGTGCCAGCAGCCAAGATGGTGGGAGCTCCTACAATGAGCAGTTCTTC	CASSQDGGSSYNEQFF
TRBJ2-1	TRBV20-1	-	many	TGCAGTGCTAGAGATCCGTTAAGGACAGCAACCTACAATGAGCAGTTCTTC	CSARDPLRTATYNEQFF
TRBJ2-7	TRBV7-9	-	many	TGTGCCAGCACCCCGGTAGGATACGAGCAGTACTTC	CASTPVGYEQYF
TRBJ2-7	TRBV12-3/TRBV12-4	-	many	TGTGCCAGCAGTTTTGGGCAGGGGCGAAGGCAGTACTTC	CASSFGQGRRQYF
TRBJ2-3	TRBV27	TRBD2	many	TGTGCCAGCTTTGGTCTCGGTGGGACTAGCGGGAGGGCGTATTCAACGCAGTATTTT	CASFGLGGTSGRAYSTQYF
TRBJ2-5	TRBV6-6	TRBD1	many	TGTGCCAGCAGTTACTCGATTTCGGGACAGCAAGAGACCCAGTACTTC	CASSYSISGQQETQYF
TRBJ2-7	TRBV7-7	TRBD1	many	TGTGCTAGCAGCGTCCAGGGGGCGGCTAGCGAGCAGTACTTC	CASSVQGAASEQYF
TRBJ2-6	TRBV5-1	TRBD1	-	TGCGCCGGCAGCCAAGGGACAGGGGGCCCCTCTGGGGCCAACGTCCTGACTTTC	CAGSQGTGGPSGANVLTF
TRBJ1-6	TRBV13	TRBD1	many	TGTGCCAGCAGCGCCCGGACAGGGGGAGGATCACCCCTCCACTTT	CASSARTGGGSPLHF
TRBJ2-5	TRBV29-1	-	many	TGCAGCGCCGATAGCGGCTGGGGGACCCAGTACTTC	CSADSGWGTQYF
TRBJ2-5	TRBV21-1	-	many	TGTGCCAGCAGCAAACCCCGGACCCAGGAATACCAAGAGACCCAGTACTTC	CASSKPRTQEYQETQYF
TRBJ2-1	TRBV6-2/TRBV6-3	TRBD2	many	TGTGCCAGCAGGTTCGGGGGACTAGCGGGGTGGGAGCAGTTCTTC	CASRFGGLAGWEQFF
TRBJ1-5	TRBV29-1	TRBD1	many	TGCAGCGCCACCGGGACAGGTCTTCAGCCCCAGCATTTT	CSATGTGLQPQHF
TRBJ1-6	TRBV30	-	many	TGTGCCTGGAATTATTTGGGGTATTCACCCCTCCACTTT	CAWNYLGYSPLHF
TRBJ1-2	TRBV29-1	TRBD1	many	TGCAGCGTAAAACAGGGGGCCGGCTATGGCTACACCTTC	CSVKQGAGYGYTF